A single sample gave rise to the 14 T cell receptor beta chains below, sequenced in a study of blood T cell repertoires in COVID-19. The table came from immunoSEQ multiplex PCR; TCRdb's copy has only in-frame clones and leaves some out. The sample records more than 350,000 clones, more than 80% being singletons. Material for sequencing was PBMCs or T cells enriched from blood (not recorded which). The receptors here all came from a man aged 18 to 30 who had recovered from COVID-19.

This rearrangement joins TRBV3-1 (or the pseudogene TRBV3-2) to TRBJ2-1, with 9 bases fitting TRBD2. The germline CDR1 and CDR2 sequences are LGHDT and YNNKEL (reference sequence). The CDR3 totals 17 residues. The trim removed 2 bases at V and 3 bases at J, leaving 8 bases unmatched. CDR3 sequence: CASSQFSGRSIYNEQFF. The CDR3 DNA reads TGTGCCAGCAGCCAATTTAGCGGGAGAAGCATCTACAATGAGCAGTTCTTC.

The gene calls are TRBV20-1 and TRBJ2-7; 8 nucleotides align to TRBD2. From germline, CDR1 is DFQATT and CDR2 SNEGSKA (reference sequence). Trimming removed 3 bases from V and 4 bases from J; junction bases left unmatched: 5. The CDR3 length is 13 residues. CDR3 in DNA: TGCAGTGCTAGTGCCAGCGGGAGTTACGAGCAGTACTTC. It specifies CSASASGSYEQYF.

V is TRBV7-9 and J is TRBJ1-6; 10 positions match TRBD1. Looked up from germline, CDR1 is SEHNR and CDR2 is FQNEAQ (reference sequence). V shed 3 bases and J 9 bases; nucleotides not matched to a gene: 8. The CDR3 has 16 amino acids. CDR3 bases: TGTGCCAGCAGCTTGGCGGGGGACAGGGGATCTTCACCCCTCCACTTT. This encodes CASSLAGDRGSSPLHF.

CDR3 sequence (DNA): TGCAGTCCCTGGGGGGGCGATACGCAGTATTTT. The encoded protein is CSPWGGDTQYF. The chain joins TRBV20-1 to TRBJ2-3; tentatively, D is TRBD2 (7 bases). CDR3 length equals 11 residues. Trimming stripped 8 bases from V and 6 bases from J, with 12 bases between. CDR1 DFQATT and CDR2 SNEGSKA come from the germline V gene (reference sequence).

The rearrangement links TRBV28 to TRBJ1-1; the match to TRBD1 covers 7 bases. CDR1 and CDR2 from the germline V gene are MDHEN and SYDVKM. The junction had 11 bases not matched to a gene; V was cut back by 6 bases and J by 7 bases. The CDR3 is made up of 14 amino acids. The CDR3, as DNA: TGTGCCAGCAGCCGATTCCGGGACAGCCGTGAAGCTTTCTTT. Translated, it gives CASSRFRDSREAFF.

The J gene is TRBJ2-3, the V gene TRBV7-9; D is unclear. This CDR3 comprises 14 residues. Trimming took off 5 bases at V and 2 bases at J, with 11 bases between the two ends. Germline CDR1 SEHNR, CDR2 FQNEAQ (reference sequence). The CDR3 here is CASSLTGSTDTQYF. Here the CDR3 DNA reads TGTGCCAGCAGCCTGACCGGGTCCACAGATACGCAGTATTTT.

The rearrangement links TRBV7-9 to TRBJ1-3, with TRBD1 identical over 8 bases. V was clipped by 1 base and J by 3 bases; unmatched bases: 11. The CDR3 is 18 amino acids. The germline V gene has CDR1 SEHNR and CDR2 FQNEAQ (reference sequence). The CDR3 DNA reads TGTGCCAGCAGCTTAGGGCGATACAGGGGGTTTGTTGGAAACACCATATATTTT. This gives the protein CASSLGRYRGFVGNTIYF.

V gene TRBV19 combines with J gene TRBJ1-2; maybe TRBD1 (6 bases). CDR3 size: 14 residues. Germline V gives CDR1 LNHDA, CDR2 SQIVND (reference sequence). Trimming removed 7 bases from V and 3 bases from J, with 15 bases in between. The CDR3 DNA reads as TGTGCCAGTACGACAGGACTGAGGGACTATGGCTACACCTTC. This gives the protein CASTTGLRDYGYTF.

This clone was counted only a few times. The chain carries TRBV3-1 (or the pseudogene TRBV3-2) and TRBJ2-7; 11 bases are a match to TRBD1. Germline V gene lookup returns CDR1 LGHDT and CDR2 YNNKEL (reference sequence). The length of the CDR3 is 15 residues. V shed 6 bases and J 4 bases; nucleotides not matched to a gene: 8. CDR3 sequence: CASSPYGTGGYEQYF. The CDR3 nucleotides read TGTGCCAGCAGTCCATATGGGACAGGGGGATACGAGCAGTACTTC.

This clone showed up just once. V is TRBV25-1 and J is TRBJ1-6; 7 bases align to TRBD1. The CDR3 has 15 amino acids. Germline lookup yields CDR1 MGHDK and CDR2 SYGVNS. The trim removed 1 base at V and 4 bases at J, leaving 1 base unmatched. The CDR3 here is CASSESGGYNSPLHF. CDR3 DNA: TGTGCCAGCAGTGAATCAGGGGGATATAATTCACCCCTCCACTTT.

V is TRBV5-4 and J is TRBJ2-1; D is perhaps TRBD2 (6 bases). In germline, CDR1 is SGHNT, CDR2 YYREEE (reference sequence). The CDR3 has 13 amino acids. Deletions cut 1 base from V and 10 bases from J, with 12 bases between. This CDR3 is CASSLTGGDEQFF. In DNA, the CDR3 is TGTGCCAGCAGCTTGACCGGGGGAGACGAGCAGTTCTTC.

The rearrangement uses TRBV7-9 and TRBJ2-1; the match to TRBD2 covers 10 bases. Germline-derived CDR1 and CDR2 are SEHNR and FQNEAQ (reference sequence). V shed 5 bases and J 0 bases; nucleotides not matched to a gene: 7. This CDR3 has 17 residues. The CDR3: CASSNGLAAPSYNEQFF. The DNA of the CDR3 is TGTGCCAGCAGCAACGGACTAGCGGCCCCCTCCTACAATGAGCAGTTCTTC.

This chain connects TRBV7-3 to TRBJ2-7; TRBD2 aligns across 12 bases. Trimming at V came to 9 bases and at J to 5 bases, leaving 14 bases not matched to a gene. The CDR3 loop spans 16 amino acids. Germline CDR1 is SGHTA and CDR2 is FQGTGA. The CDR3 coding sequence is TGTGCCAGTATCCGAAGGGCTAGCGGGGGGGCCCACGAGCAGTACTTC. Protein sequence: CASIRRASGGAHEQYF.

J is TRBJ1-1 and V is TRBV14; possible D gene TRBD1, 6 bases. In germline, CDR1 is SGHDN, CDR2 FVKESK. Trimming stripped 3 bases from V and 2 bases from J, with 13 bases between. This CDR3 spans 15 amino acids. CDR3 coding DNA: TGTGCCAGCAGCCAGCAGGGGAGGGGTAACACTGAAGCTTTCTTT. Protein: CASSQQGRGNTEAFF. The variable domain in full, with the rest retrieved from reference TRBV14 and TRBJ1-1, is EAGVTQFPSHSVIEKGQTVTLRCDPISGHDNLYWYRRVMGKEIKFLLHFVKESKQDESGMPNNRFLAERTGGTYSTLKVQPAELEDSGVYFCASSQQGRGNTEAFFGQGTRLTVV.